This T cell receptor beta chain is from a study of blood T cell repertoires in COVID-19. Study in general: COVID-19 samples collected from the United States, Italy and Spain covered acute and convalescent phases. PBMCs, B-cell-depleted T cells, or T cells were the source of the cDNA or gDNA that made up the material.

Self-reported history from a screening survey and questionnaire set each donor's cohort. The authors' processing: Reference gene primer amplification yielded estimated nucleated cell counts. TCRdb's table, derived via immunoSEQ multiplex PCR, lists solely in-frame clones and lacks some. V and J calls and clone size are as listed in that table; D and trimming were resolved from the DNA. The sample lists about 200,000 clones, more than 75% occurring once. Germline CDR1 MNHNS, CDR2 SASEGT. V shed 3 bases and J 5 bases; nucleotides not matched to a gene: 9. CDR3 length equals 16 residues. This sequence originates from a woman in her 40s with acute COVID-19. This chain uses TRBV6-1 with TRBJ2-2, with 7 bases identical to TRBD1. Sequenced input: PBMCs or T cells enriched from blood (not recorded which). The CDR3 sequence is CASSDVQGRGTGELFF. The DNA for the CDR3 is TGTGCCAGCAGTGATGTACAGGGGCGAGGGACCGGGGAGCTGTTTTTT.